The rows below give T cell receptor beta chains drawn from one sample of a study of shared clonotypes between healthy human individuals. TCRdb keeps only in-frame clones here, not all; method: immunoSEQ multiplex PCR. The sample lists more than 900,000 clones, about 80% occurring once. Sequencing input: memory CD4+ T cells from PBMCs. These receptors came from a man aged 18 to 29 in good health. Some clones in this sample may be carry-over from other donors' samples. The CDR3 runs from the conserved cysteine through the conserved F or W. A D gene is named only where the DNA matches it firmly. Expanded clones get a size class; other rows say once, few or many, or leave the size out.

j_gene,abundance,v_gene,d_gene,CDR3nt,CDR3aa
TRBJ2-7,NA,TRBV11-3,NA,TGTGCCAGCAGCTTAAGTTTGGGTAGCGAGCAGTACTTC,CASSLSLGSEQYF
TRBJ1-1,NA,TRBV19,NA,TGTGCCAGTAGTATGGGGGGAGGCTTCGAAGCTTTCTTT,CASSMGGGFEAFF
TRBJ2-1,NA,TRBV30,NA,TGTGCCTGGAGTCCTGCGGGGTACAATGAGCAGTTCTTC,CAWSPAGYNEQFF
TRBJ2-3,NA,TRBV28,TRBD2,TGTGCCAGCAGTCCTTGGGGGGGGGCAGATACGCAGTATTTT,CASSPWGGADTQYF
TRBJ1-5,NA,TRBV7-8,TRBD1,TGTGCCAGCAGTGTGACAGGGGGCGGAGGGCCCCAGCATTTT,CASSVTGGGGPQHF
TRBJ1-1,NA,TRBV29-1,NA,TGCAGCGTTGTTGTGCGGTCGAACACTGAAGCTTTCTTT,CSVVVRSNTEAFF
TRBJ1-4,NA,TRBV4-1,TRBD1,TGCGCCAGCAGCAAACAGGGGGCGCTTAATGAAAAACTGTTTTTT,CASSKQGALNEKLFF
TRBJ1-5,NA,TRBV5-4,TRBD1,TGTGCCAGCAGCCTGGACAGGGCAGATTGGCCCCAGCATTTT,CASSLDRADWPQHF
TRBJ1-2,NA,TRBV9,NA,TGTGCCAGCAGCGTAGGGACAGTCGGCTATGGCTACACCTTC,CASSVGTVGYGYTF
TRBJ1-2,few,TRBV5-8,NA,TGTGCCAGCAGCAAAAGGGACGGAATGCTCTATGGCTACACCTTC,CASSKRDGMLYGYTF
TRBJ1-1,NA,TRBV4-2,NA,TGTGCCAGCAGCCGGGACCTGGCGGTTGGGACTGAAGCTTTCTTT,CASSRDLAVGTEAFF
TRBJ2-1,NA,TRBV5-1,TRBD2,TGCGCCAGCAGCTTGGGGTCGACTAGCCTCAATGAGCAGTTCTTC,CASSLGSTSLNEQFF
TRBJ2-1,NA,TRBV5-1,TRBD2,TGCGCCAGCAACTCGCTAGCGGGGGGAGGCAATGAGCAGTTCTTC,CASNSLAGGGNEQFF
TRBJ1-1,many,TRBV4-1,NA,TGCGCCAGCAGCCCACCCAAGGGACGGGCGCATACTGAAGCTTTCTTT,CASSPPKGRAHTEAFF
TRBJ1-4,NA,TRBV10-3,NA,TGTGCCATCTGGTCCGGTCTCCCTAATGAAAAACTGTTTTTT,CAIWSGLPNEKLFF
TRBJ2-4,few,TRBV6-6,TRBD1,TGTGCCAGCAGTACCCCGGACAGGGGCGTAAACATTCAGTACTTC,CASSTPDRGVNIQYF
TRBJ1-2,NA,TRBV27,TRBD1,TGTGCCAGCAGCTTACAGGGGAGTGGCTACACCTTC,CASSLQGSGYTF
TRBJ1-5,NA,TRBV28,TRBD1,TGTGCCAGCAGCCCGGGGACAGGGGGCTTTCAGCCCCAGCATTTT,CASSPGTGGFQPQHF
TRBJ2-3,NA,TRBV18,NA,TGTGCCAGCTCACCACCTCGGGAGAGGGTCACAGATACGCAGTATTTT,CASSPPRERVTDTQYF
TRBJ2-2,NA,TRBV7-2,NA,TGTGCCAGCAGCATAGGGCTAGGAAGGGAGCTGTTTTTT,CASSIGLGRELFF
TRBJ1-1,NA,TRBV5-5,NA,TGTGCCAGCAGCTTTTCGAGCAGGGAGGGAGCTTTCTTT,CASSFSSREGAFF
TRBJ2-1,NA,TRBV11-2,NA,TGTGCCAGCAGCTTAGTGGACCCGACCTACAATGAGCAGTTCTTC,CASSLVDPTYNEQFF
TRBJ1-3,NA,TRBV7-9,NA,TGTGCCAGCAGCTTACAGGCTGCTGGAAACACCATATATTTT,CASSLQAAGNTIYF
TRBJ2-7,few,TRBV30,NA,TGTGCCTGGAGTGTACTGGGGGACTACGAGCAGTACTTC,CAWSVLGDYEQYF
TRBJ1-1,NA,TRBV5-1,NA,TGCGCCAGCGGGAGTCAGGGAAACACTGAAGCTTTCTTT,CASGSQGNTEAFF
TRBJ2-1,NA,TRBV5-4,NA,TGTGCCAGCAGAAGGGCGGGCGGAGGCGGGACCTACAATGAGCAGTTCTTC,CASRRAGGGGTYNEQFF